Each of the 11 T cell receptor beta chains below was sequenced from the same sample in a study of blood T cell repertoires in COVID-19 (TCRdb year 2020). Libraries were prepared through the immunoSEQ multiplex PCR assay. TCRdb provides this immuneACCESS table in a form limited to in-frame rearrangements. Some clones are lacking; in checked studies, under half of them reflect an unresolved V gene, and why the rest are absent is not known. Within this sample are about 280,000 clones, with 65% to 90% of them counted one time only. The ten largest clonotypes hold roughly 14% of the sample. Source material: peripheral blood. The origin of the receptors is a human donor in a cohort sampled during active COVID-19.

This chain joins TRBV7-6 and TRBJ2-5, with TRBD2 matching 13 bases. The germline gives CDR1 SGHVS, CDR2 FNYEAQ. CDR3 length: 17 residues. V was clipped by 5 bases and J by 2 bases; unmatched bases: 8. Here the CDR3 DNA reads TGTGCCAGCAGCCCCCGACTAGCGGGGGGCAAACAAGAGACCCAGTACTTC. Translation gives CASSPRLAGGKQETQYF.

V gene TRBV27 combines with J gene TRBJ1-1; no definite D call. Germline values: CDR1 MNHEY, CDR2 SMNVEV (reference sequence). The CDR3 length is 14 residues. Trimming pared 1 base from V and 4 bases from J, leaving 10 bases between. CDR3 bases: TGTGCCAGCAGTTTATACACGGGAGTCACTGAAGCTTTCTTT. Translating gives CASSLYTGVTEAFF.

The V gene is TRBV6-5, the J gene TRBJ2-7; TRBD2 agrees at 9 bases. The CDR3 consists of 15 residues. Germline trimming cut 6 bases from V and 2 bases from J; bases unmatched to any gene: 8. Germline V gives CDR1 MNHEY, CDR2 SVGAGI. CDR3 nucleotides: TGTGCCAGCAGGGCGGGAGGGGTTCATGCCTACGAGCAGTACTTC. It encodes CASRAGGVHAYEQYF.

V usage is TRBV5-1 and J usage is TRBJ1-2, with 7 bases aligning to TRBD1. Germline lookup yields CDR1 SGHRS and CDR2 YFSETQ. V was clipped by 3 bases and J by 8 bases; unmatched bases: 10. This CDR3 is 14 amino acids long. The CDR3 here is CASSSNRGSEGYTF. The DNA for the CDR3 is TGCGCCAGCAGCTCGAACAGGGGCTCGGAGGGCTACACCTTC. The full variable domain, with the rest looked up from reference TRBV5-1 and TRBJ1-2, is KAGVTQTPRYLIKTRGQQVTLSCSPISGHRSVSWYQQTPGQGLQFLFEYFSETQRNKGNFPGRFSGRQFSNSRSEMNVSTLELGDSALYLCASSSNRGSEGYTFGSGTRLTVV.

The chain carries TRBV5-1 and TRBJ1-4; 7 nucleotides align to TRBD1. Looked up from germline, CDR1 is SGHRS and CDR2 is YFSETQ. This CDR3 region has 14 residues. Losses at the gene ends were 4 bases for V and 5 bases for J; bases not matched to a gene: 5. The chain's CDR3 is CASSTGTVNEKLFF. CDR3 bases: TGCGCCAGCAGCACCGGGACAGTCAATGAAAAACTGTTTTTT. The full variable domain, rest sourced from reference TRBV5-1 and TRBJ1-4, is KAGVTQTPRYLIKTRGQQVTLSCSPISGHRSVSWYQQTPGQGLQFLFEYFSETQRNKGNFPGRFSGRQFSNSRSEMNVSTLELGDSALYLCASSTGTVNEKLFFGSGTQLSVL.

The V call is TRBV18, the J call TRBJ2-6; possibly TRBD1 for D (5 bases). Germline V lookup: CDR1 KGHSH, CDR2 LQKENI. Between the trimmed V and J ends, which lost 3 bases and 2 bases, there was a span of 20 bases. The CDR3 runs to 19 residues. The chain's CDR3 is CASSPRLTDRITGANVLTF. As DNA, the CDR3 is TGTGCCAGCTCACCTCGGTTGACAGACAGAATAACTGGGGCCAACGTCCTGACTTTC.

This chain uses TRBV5-1 with TRBJ2-3; no clear D. Deletions cut 4 bases from V and 2 bases from J, with 17 bases between. CDR1 and CDR2 from the germline V gene are SGHRS and YFSETQ. This CDR3 is 16 amino acids long. CDR3 region: CASSRLPPPNTDTQYF. The CDR3 DNA is TGCGCCAGCAGCCGACTCCCCCCTCCCAACACAGATACGCAGTATTTT.

The chain has TRBV24-1 and TRBJ2-5, with TRBD1 matching 10 bases. This CDR3 contains 16 residues. Germline lookup yields CDR1 KGHDR and CDR2 SFDVKD. V trimming: 4 bases; J trimming: 1 base; junction bases outside the gene matches: 5. The CDR3, as DNA: TGTGCCACCAGTGACCGGGACAGGGGAAGCCAAGAGACCCAGTACTTC. Amino acid sequence: CATSDRDRGSQETQYF.

This clone was counted between two and nine times. V gene TRBV18 combines with J gene TRBJ1-2; D may be TRBD1 (6 bases). The CDR3 loop spans 13 amino acids. From germline, CDR1 is KGHSH and CDR2 LQKENI. The V gene lost 5 bases and the J gene lost 3 bases, with 10 bases spanning the gap. CDR3 region: CASSIQGYYGYTF. For the CDR3, the DNA is TGTGCCAGCTCAATTCAGGGGTACTATGGCTACACCTTC.

V gene TRBV20-1 combines with J gene TRBJ2-3; D is unresolved. Germline V gene lookup returns CDR1 DFQATT and CDR2 SNEGSKA (reference sequence). Trimming shortened V by 3 bases and J by 2 bases, and 15 bases separated the two germline ends. The CDR3 sequence is 15 residues long. Written as DNA, the CDR3 is TGCAGTGCTAGTGGTGGCTCCCACGCCACAGATACGCAGTATTTT. It encodes CSASGGSHATDTQYF.

The chain employs TRBV10-1 and TRBJ2-3; D gene ambiguous. CDR3 size: 13 residues. Trimming removed 4 bases at V and 2 bases at J, with 7 bases between. Germline assignment: CDR1 WNHNN and CDR2 SYGVQD (reference sequence). CDR3 protein: CASSVRHTDTQYF. The CDR3 bases are TGCGCCAGCAGTGTCCGACACACAGATACGCAGTATTTT.